The sequence of this TCR beta chain was determined in a study of blood T cell repertoires in COVID-19. Study-wide background: Samples of COVID-19 (acute and convalescent) were obtained from the United States, Italy and Spain. The cDNA or gDNA used as material had been derived from T cells, B-cell-depleted T cells, or PBMCs.

Original processing methods: Reference gene primer amplification yielded estimated nucleated cell counts. Generated by immunoSEQ multiplex PCR, the TCRdb table keeps only in-frame clones and is missing some. That table furnishes V, J and clone size, whereas the DNA furnished D and trimming. The sample contains roughly 150,000 clones, over 75% of which appear only once. The CDR3 extends over 15 amino acids. Germline values: CDR1 MNHEY, CDR2 SVGAGI. Trimming took 6 bases from V and 5 from J, leaving 19 bases between them. Source material: peripheral blood. The chain employs TRBV6-5 and TRBJ2-5; perhaps TRBD1 as D (6 bases). This receptor was taken from a man aged 55-75 years with active or convalescent COVID-19. This CDR3 is CASSAGQYLGETQYF. The CDR3 DNA follows: TGTGCCAGCAGCGCCGGACAGTACCTTGGGGAGACCCAGTACTTC.